Presented here are 11 T cell receptor beta chains from one specimen sequenced in a study of blood T cells in healthy people across ages. PCR was performed a second time for about 7 to 11 cycles using a sample-barcoded 5' primer and a J-beta primer mix. In TCRdb, the 5' RACE reads were re-called with MiXCR into one record per CDR3 protein. This sample has around 1.7 million distinct CDR3 sequences; over 25% occur once, and the top ten carry approximately 7.7%. Specimen: blood. These TCRs come from a woman aged 25 to 39 in good health.

This clonotype was counted only a few times. The chain employs TRBV28 and TRBJ1-2, with D possibly TRBD1 on 5 matching bases. The CDR3 loop spans 13 amino acids. Trimming left V 5 bases short and J 5 bases short, with 12 bases between. Germline CDR1 MDHEN, CDR2 SYDVKM. CDR3 loop: CASSVQGRYGYTF. CDR3 sequence (DNA): TGTGCCAGCAGTGTGCAGGGACGGTATGGCTACACCTTC.

This clonotype was picked up a small number of times. This sequence joins TRBV29-1 and TRBJ1-1; D is uncertain. The CDR3 has 14 residues. V was shortened by 7 bases and J by 5 bases, with 20 bases between the two germline ends. Germline V gene data show CDR1 as SQVTM and CDR2 as ANQGSEA. CDR3 residues: CSAEDLVRRTEAFF. Written as DNA, the CDR3 is TGCAGCGCCGAAGATCTGGTACGGAGGACTGAAGCTTTCTTT.

This clonotype was detected many times. The chain uses TRBV2 and TRBJ2-7; D perhaps matches TRBD2 (5 bases). Germline assignment: CDR1 SNHLY and CDR2 FYNNEI. Between the trimmed V and J ends, which lost 8 bases and 7 bases, there was a span of 12 bases. This CDR3 has 11 residues. The CDR3 DNA reads TGTGCCAGCTCGGGGTTCAGGGAGCAGTACTTC. This gives the protein CASSGFREQYF.

This clonotype was observed many times. The chain has TRBV6-5 and TRBJ2-6; D is ambiguous. Trimming took off 5 bases at V and 1 base at J, with 9 bases between the two ends. Germline lookup yields CDR1 MNHEY and CDR2 SVGAGI. The length of the CDR3 is 15 residues. CDR3 nucleotides: TGTGCCAGCAGTCAGAGCTGGTCTGGGGCCAACGTCCTGACTTTC. Its protein is CASSQSWSGANVLTF.

As concerns this clonotype: At one end, the junction sequence differs from germline, possibly due to a read error. The J gene is TRBJ2-2, the V gene TRBV15, with a tentative D call TRBD2 (5 bases). The CDR3 has 16 amino acids. Germline CDR1 is LNHNV and CDR2 is YYDKDF (reference sequence). The DNA of the CDR3 is TGTGCCACCAGCAGAGATCCAGTCTTGAACACCGGGGAGCGGTTTTTT. It codes for CATSRDPVLNTGERFF.

This clonotype was counted at least ten times. The chain is built from TRBV28 and TRBJ2-6; D is unclear. V was cut by 1 base and J by 0 bases, with 7 bases left in between. The CDR3 has 16 residues. Germline V lookup: CDR1 MDHEN, CDR2 SYDVKM. In nucleotides, the CDR3 is TGTGCCAGCAGTTTATTGGTTTTCTCTGGGGCCAACGTCCTGACTTTC. Its protein is CASSLLVFSGANVLTF.

On this clonotype: One junction end does not reproduce the germline sequence, and a read error may be involved. This rearrangement joins TRBV12-3 or TRBV12-4 to TRBJ2-7; the match to TRBD1 covers 7 bases. This CDR3 has 13 residues. CDR3 coding DNA: TGTGCCAGCAGGGATAAGGGGGCCTACGAGCGGTACTTC. This encodes CASRDKGAYERYF.

The chain carries TRBV7-8 and TRBJ1-2, with D maybe TRBD1 (5 bases). V was clipped by 0 bases and J by 1 base, with 9 bases between them. Germline V gene sequence: CDR1 SGHVS, CDR2 FQNEAQ. The CDR3 is made up of 15 amino acids. The CDR3 here is CASSLAQGFNYGYTF. The DNA of the CDR3 is TGTGCCAGCAGCTTAGCTCAGGGATTTAACTATGGCTACACCTTC.

The J gene is TRBJ1-6, the V gene TRBV7-9; D is possibly TRBD1 (5 bases). The CDR3 consists of 12 residues. CDR1 SEHNR and CDR2 FQNEAQ come from the germline V gene (reference sequence). The V and J ends lost 4 bases and 12 bases respectively, with 10 bases between them. The CDR3 DNA sequence: TGTGCCAGCAGCTGGCAGGGTCTACCCCTCCACTTT. This codes for CASSWQGLPLHF.

This clonotype showed up many times. This chain connects TRBV5-1 to TRBJ2-4, with 8 bases that match TRBD1. Germline V gene sequence: CDR1 SGHRS, CDR2 YFSETQ. Trimming removed 1 base from V and 6 bases from J; junction bases left unmatched: 6. This CDR3 has 15 residues. In DNA form, the CDR3 reads TGCGCCAGCAGCTTGTTGTGGGACAGGTCAAACATTCAGTACTTC. Its protein is CASSLLWDRSNIQYF.

This chain joins TRBV28 and TRBJ2-1; D tentatively fits TRBD1 or TRBD2 (5 bases each). CDR3 size: 16 residues. Trimming cost V 3 bases and J 1 base, with 13 bases left between them. CDR1 MDHEN and CDR2 SYDVKM come from the germline V gene. As DNA, the CDR3 is TGTGCCAGCAGTTTGATTCGGGGCGGATCCTACAATGAGCAGTTCTTC. Translating gives CASSLIRGGSYNEQFF.